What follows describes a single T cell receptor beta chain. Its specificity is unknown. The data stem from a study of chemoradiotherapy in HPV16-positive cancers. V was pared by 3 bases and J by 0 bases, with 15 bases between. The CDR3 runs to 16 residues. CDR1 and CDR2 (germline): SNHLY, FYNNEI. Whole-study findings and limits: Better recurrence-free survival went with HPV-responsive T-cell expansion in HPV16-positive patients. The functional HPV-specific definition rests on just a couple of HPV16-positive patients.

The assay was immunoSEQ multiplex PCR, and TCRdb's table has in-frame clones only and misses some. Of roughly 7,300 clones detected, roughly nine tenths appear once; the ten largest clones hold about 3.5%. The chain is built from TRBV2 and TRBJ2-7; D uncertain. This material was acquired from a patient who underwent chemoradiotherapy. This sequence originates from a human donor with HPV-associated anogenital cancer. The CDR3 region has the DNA TGTGCCAGCAGTGATATCTTTACGGTCAGCTCCTACGAGCAGTACTTC. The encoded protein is CASSDIFTVSSYEQYF.